This paragraph reports one TCR beta chain. Antigen specificity is unknown. This sample is drawn from a study of cytomegalovirus exposure and HLA in healthy donors. The study, taken as a whole, reports: It was in a later analysis that TCR association rates were seen to vary by HLA locus, highest for DRB1 and lowest for HLA-C. Three CMV-associated chains were confirmed in vitro to be specific for CMV antigens. Per published reports, the classifier diagnosed cytomegalovirus status with high specificity and sensitivity.

Per germline, CDR1 SGHRS and CDR2 YFSETQ. The CDR3 consists of 14 residues. V dropped 4 bases and J dropped 3; count of bases not matched to a gene: 7. 13 Jbeta primers and 60 Vbeta primers were used for the PCR. Assay: immunoSEQ multiplex PCR; the TCRdb copy retains only in-frame clones and omits some. The table includes 200,000 to 250,000 clones, around 85% detected once. This chain uses TRBV5-1 with TRBJ2-7; 7 positions match TRBD1. Input material: PBMCs. This clonotype originated in a girl aged 2 to 10 in good health and CMV-seronegative. CDR3 sequence reads: CASSPGTDHYEQYF. The CDR3 coding sequence is TGCGCCAGCAGCCCGGGGACAGATCACTACGAGCAGTACTTC.